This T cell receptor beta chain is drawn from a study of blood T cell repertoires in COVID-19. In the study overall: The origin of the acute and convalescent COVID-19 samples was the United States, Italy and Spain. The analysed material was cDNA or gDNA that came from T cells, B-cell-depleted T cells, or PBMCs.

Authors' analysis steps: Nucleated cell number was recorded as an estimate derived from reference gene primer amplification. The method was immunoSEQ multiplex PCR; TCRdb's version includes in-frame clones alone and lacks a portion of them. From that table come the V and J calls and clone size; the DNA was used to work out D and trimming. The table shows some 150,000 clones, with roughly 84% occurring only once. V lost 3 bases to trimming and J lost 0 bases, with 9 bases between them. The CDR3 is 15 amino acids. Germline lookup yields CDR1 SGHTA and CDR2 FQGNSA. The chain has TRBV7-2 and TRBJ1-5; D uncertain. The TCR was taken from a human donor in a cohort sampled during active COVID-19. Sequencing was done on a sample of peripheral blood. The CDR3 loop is CASSFMRDSNQPQHF. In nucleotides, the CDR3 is TGTGCCAGCAGCTTCATGCGGGATAGCAATCAGCCCCAGCATTTT. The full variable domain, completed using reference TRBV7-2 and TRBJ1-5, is GAGVSQSPSNKVTEKGKDVELRCDPISGHTALYWYRQSLGQGLEFLIYFQGNSAPDKSGLPSDRFSAERTGGSVSTLTIQRTQQEDSAVYLCASSFMRDSNQPQHFGDGTRLSIL.